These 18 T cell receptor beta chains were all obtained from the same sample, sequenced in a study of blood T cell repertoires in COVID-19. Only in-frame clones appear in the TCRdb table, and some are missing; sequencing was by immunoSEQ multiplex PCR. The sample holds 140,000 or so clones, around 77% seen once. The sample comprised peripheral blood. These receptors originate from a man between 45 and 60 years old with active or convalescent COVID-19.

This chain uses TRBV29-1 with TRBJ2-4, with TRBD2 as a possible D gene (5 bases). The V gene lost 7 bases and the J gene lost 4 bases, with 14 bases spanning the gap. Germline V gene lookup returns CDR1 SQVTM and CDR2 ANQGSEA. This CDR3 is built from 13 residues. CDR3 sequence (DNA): TGCAGCGCCAGGTGGACGGGGAAAAACATTCAGTACTTC. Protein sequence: CSARWTGKNIQYF. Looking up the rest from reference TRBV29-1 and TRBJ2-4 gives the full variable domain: SAVISQKPSRDICQRGTSLTIQCQVDSQVTMMFWYRQQPGQSLTLIATANQGSEATYESGFVIDKFPISRPNLTFSTLTVSNMSPEDSSIYLCSARWTGKNIQYFGAGTRLSVL.

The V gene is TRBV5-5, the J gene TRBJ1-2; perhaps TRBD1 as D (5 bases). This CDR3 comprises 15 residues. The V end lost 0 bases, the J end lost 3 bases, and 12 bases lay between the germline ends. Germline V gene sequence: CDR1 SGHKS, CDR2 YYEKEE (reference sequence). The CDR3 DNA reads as TGTGCCAGCAGCTTGGGCCCACAGGACCACTATGGCTACACCTTC. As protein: CASSLGPQDHYGYTF.

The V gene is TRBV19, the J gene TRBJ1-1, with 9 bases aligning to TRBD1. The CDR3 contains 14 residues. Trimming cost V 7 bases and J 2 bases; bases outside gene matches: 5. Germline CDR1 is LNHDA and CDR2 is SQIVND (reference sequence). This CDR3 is CASIQDRGNTEAFF. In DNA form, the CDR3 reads TGTGCCAGTATCCAGGACAGGGGTAACACTGAAGCTTTCTTT.

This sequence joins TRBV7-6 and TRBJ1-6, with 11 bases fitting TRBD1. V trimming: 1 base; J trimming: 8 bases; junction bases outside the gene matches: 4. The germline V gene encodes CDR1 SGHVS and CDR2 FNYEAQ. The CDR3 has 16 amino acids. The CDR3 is CASSLGGQGADSPLHF. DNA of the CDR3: TGTGCCAGCAGCTTAGGCGGACAGGGGGCTGATTCACCCCTCCACTTT.

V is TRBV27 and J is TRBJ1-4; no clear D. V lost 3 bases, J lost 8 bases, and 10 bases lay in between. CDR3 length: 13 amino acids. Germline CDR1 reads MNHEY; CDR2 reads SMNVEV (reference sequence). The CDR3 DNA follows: TGTGCCAGCAGTTTGTCCATTTTGGAAAAACTGTTTTTT. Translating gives CASSLSILEKLFF.

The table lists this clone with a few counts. This CDR3 reads CASSSGTETEAFF. In DNA, the CDR3 is TGTGCCAGCAGTTCAGGGACAGAAACTGAAGCTTTCTTT. The rearrangement links TRBV27 to TRBJ1-1, with 7 bases aligning to TRBD1. Per germline, CDR1 MNHEY and CDR2 SMNVEV (reference sequence). V gave up 4 bases and J gave up 5 bases; unmatched junction bases: 4. This CDR3 is built from 13 residues.

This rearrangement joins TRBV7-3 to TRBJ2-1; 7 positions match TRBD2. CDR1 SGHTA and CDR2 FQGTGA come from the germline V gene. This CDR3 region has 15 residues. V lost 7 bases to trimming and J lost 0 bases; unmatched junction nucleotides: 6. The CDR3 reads CASTLAAHSYNEQFF. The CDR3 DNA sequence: TGTGCCAGCACCCTAGCGGCCCACTCCTACAATGAGCAGTTCTTC.

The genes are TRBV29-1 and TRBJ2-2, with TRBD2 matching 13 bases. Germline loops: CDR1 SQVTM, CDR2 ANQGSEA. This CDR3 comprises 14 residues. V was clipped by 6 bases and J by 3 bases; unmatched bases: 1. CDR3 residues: CSVGLAGDTGELFF. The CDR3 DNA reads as TGCAGCGTCGGACTAGCGGGAGACACCGGGGAGCTGTTTTTT.

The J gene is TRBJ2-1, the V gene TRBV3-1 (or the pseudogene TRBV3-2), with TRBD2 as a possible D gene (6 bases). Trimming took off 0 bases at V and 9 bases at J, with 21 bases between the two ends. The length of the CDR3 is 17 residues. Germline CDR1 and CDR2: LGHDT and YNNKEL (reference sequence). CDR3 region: CASSQEGRQHAYGEQFF. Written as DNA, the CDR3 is TGTGCCAGCAGCCAAGAAGGGAGGCAACACGCATATGGTGAGCAGTTCTTC.

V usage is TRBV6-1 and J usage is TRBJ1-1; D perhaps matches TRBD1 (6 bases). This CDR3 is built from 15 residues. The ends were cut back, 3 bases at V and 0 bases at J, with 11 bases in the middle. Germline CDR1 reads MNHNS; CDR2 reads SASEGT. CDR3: CASSDWGQMNTEAFF. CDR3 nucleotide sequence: TGTGCCAGCAGTGATTGGGGACAAATGAACACTGAAGCTTTCTTT.

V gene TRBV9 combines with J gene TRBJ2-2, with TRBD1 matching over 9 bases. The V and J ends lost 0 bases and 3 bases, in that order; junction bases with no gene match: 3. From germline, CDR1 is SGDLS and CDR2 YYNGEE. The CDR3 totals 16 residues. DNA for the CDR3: TGTGCCAGCAGCGTAGACGGGACAGGGTACACCGGGGAGCTGTTTTTT. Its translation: CASSVDGTGYTGELFF.

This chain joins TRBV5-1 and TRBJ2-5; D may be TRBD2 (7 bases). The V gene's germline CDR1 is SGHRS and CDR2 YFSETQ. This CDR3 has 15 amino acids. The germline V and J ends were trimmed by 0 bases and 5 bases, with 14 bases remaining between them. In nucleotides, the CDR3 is TGCGCCAGCAGCTTGGTCCAGGGGCGGGGGGAGACCCAGTACTTC. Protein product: CASSLVQGRGETQYF.

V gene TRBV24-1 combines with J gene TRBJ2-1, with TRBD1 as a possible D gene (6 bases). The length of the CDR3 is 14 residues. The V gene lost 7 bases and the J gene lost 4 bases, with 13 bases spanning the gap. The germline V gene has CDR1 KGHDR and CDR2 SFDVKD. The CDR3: CATRQGSAYNEQFF. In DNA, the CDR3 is TGTGCCACCAGACAGGGCTCAGCTTACAATGAGCAGTTCTTC.

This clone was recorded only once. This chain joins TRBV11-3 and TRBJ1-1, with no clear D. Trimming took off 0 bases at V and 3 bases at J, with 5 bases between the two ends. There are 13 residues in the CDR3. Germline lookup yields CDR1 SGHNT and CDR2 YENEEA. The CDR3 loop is CASSLDQDTEAFF. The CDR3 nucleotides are TGTGCCAGCAGCTTAGATCAGGACACTGAAGCTTTCTTT.

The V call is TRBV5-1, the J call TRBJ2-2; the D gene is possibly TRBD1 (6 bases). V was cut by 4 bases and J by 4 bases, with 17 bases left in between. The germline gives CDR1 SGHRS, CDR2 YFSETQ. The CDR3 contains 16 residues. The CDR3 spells CASSAQGTPGTGELFF. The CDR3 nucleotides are TGCGCCAGCAGCGCCCAGGGGACCCCGGGCACCGGGGAGCTGTTTTTT.

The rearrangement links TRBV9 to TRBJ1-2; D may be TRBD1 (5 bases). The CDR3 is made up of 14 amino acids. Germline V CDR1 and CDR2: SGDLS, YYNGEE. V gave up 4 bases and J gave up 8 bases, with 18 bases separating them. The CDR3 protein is CASSPQGAHMGYTF. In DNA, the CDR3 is TGTGCCAGCAGCCCTCAAGGGGCCCACATGGGCTACACCTTC.

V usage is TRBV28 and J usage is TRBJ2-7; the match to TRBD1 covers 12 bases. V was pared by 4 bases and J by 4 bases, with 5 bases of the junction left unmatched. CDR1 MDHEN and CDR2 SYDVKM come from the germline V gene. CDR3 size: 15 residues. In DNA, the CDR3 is TGTGCCAGCAGTTCCGGGACAGGGGGCAGGTACGAGCAGTACTTC. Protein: CASSSGTGGRYEQYF. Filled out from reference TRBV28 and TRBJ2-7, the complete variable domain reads DVKVTQSSRYLVKRTGEKVFLECVQDMDHENMFWYRQDPGLGLRLIYFSYDVKMKEKGDIPEGYSVSREKKERFSLILESASTNQTSMYLCASSSGTGGRYEQYFGPGTRLTVT.

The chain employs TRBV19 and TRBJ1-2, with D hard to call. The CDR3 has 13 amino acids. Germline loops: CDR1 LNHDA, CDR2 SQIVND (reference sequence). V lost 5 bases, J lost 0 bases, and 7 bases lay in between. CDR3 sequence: CASSSAANYGYTF. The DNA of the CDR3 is TGTGCCAGTAGTTCGGCGGCTAACTATGGCTACACCTTC.